The following is a T cell receptor (beta chain) sequence with its context. The antigen is not known. Sequencing used immunoSEQ multiplex PCR; TCRdb keeps in-frame clones, though not all of them. Of 100,000 to 150,000 clones in the sample, more than 75% were seen once. The data are from a study of T cell responses to AZD1222 COVID-19 vaccine. Points from the study as a whole: Repertoires in all cases were sampled only once the peak T cell response had passed. White British donors predominated, females outnumbered males, and clonal diversity was possibly underestimated.

This CDR3 region has 12 residues. Losses at the gene ends were 3 bases for V and 4 bases for J; bases not matched to a gene: 0. CDR1 and CDR2 from the germline V gene are SGHVS and FNYEAQ. The sequences come from peripheral blood, collected 28 days after the second AZD1222 dose. This sequence joins TRBV7-6 and TRBJ2-7; 7 nucleotides match TRBD1. This TCR came from an adult who received the AZD1222 COVID-19 vaccine. CDR3 in amino acids: CASSLTGYEQYF. The CDR3 coding sequence is TGTGCCAGCAGCTTGACAGGGTACGAGCAGTACTTC.